This entry concerns a single T cell receptor beta chain. The clone's antigen remains unknown. It has no much larger one-base neighbor in the sample; base qualities were not kept. TCRbeta CDR3 regions were amplified from genomic DNA by means of the immunoSEQ Assay, a bias-controlled multiplex PCR. In the original analysis: Nucleated cell counts per sample were estimated from amplification of reference gene primers within the assay. Sequence reads were collapsed and filtered to measure the absolute abundance of every unique TCRbeta CDR3 rearrangement. For each sample, productive Simpson clonality was calculated as the square root of Simpson's diversity index over productive rearrangements. TCRdb limited this immuneACCESS table to in-frame rearrangements with V and J called. A share of clones is missing; checked studies link under half to unresolved V genes, and the rest is unexplained. That table supplies the V and J calls and clone size; D and trimming were determined from the DNA. The sample table holds about 74,000 clones, of which roughly 90% were seen once. 1.3% to 1.5% of the sample is taken by the ten largest.

The data are from a study of blood T cell repertoires in COVID-19 (dated by TCRdb to 2018 to 2021). For context, the study as a whole: Samples from collaborators originated in the United States, Italy and Spain and spanned both the acute and convalescent phases of COVID-19. Sample metadata almost always included a de-identified subject ID, COVID-19 status, age in years and sex. The repertoires were released in a freely available public database meant as a resource for research on the immune response to SARS-CoV-2. Where available, HLA class I and class II types were taken from metadata supplied by the sample provider and were not determined by assay-based typing. Subjects who had been exposed to COVID-19, were actively infected with it, or had recovered from it provided the deeply sampled blood TCRbeta repertoires that made up the dataset. The prospective study material was composed of cDNA or gDNA derived from T cells, B-cell-depleted T cells, or PBMCs. Samples were obtained from the ongoing ImmuneRACE study (first 160 participants) and from 950 to 1,500 subjects provided by 6 global collaborators.

Whole blood was collected in K2EDTA tubes by collaborating institutions according to the institutions' own protocols. For TCRbeta analysis, collaborators shipped samples in one of three forms: frozen whole blood, isolated PBMCs, or DNA extracted from either of those sample types. On the study overall, not on this receptor specifically: The amount of clinical and demographic metadata varied by source and participant and was provided uncurated.

Sequenced material: peripheral blood. This clonotype was obtained from a man aged 45-65 years with acute or convalescent COVID-19.

CDR3 sequence: CASSIQGTSTDTQYF. The sequence in DNA is TGTGCCAGCAGTATCCAGGGAACTAGCACAGATACGCAGTATTTT. The sequence joins TRBV6-2 or TRBV6-3 to TRBJ2-3, with TRBD1 as a weak D call on 5 bases. Including the terminal cysteine and phenylalanine, the CDR3 comprises 15 residues. The retained sequence is limited to the CDR3, 45 bases, with the frame set at the first base. Looking up the germline V gene yields CDR1 MNHEY and CDR2 SVGEGT. Trimming at the junction amounts to 5 bases on V and 0 bases on J, and the germline ends lie 12 bases apart.